This T cell receptor beta chain was captured by sequencing in a study of CD8 T cells in ankylosing spondylitis. In the case of this clonotype: What it recognizes is unknown.

Study-wide findings and caveats: Within matched ankylosing spondylitis synovial fluid, disease-linked clones were reportedly significantly enriched.

5'-RACE, quantitative and with molecular barcodes, yielded the TCR beta libraries. One entry per CDR3 protein, called by TCRdb with MiXCR from the 5' RACE reads. The data show 300,000 to 400,000 distinct CDR3 sequences, roughly 22% seen once. CDR3 size: 17 residues. The germline gives CDR1 MNHEY, CDR2 SMNVEV (reference sequence). Trimming pared 6 bases from V and 4 bases from J, leaving 21 bases between. The V gene is TRBV27, the J gene TRBJ2-2; D is unclear. The sequencing input was blood, either unsorted or a sorted T cell fraction (not recorded which). This TCR came from a male donor with ankylosing spondylitis or in good health (not recorded which). The CDR3 region has the DNA TGTGCCAGCAGCGCGGCCCCGGCGAAAAGTGCCACCGGGGAGCTGTTTTTT. Protein: CASSAAPAKSATGELFF.